One T cell receptor beta chain is described in this entry. Its antigen remains undetermined. No base quality information exists; no much larger clone differs at one position. These data belong to a study of shared clonotypes between healthy human individuals (dated by TCRdb to about 2020). Concerning the study at large: Three men and two women, aged 18 to 49 years, made up the cohort. For each donor, three plates each were used for CD4 naive and CD4 memory, two plates were used for CD8 naive, and one plate was used for CD8 memory. To estimate repertoire size and how much clonotype sharing occurs between individuals, the study deeply sequenced the blood TCR repertoires of about five healthy adults. To increase sequencing depth and limit assay-specific biases, TCR repertoire library preparation and sequencing were carried out by different laboratories using diverse techniques. Between about 0.8 and 9 billion PBMCs per donor were obtained by leukapheresis.

TCR CDR3 regions were amplified from genomic DNA by multiplex PCR using the deep immunoSEQ assay. Genomic DNA extracted from each cell subset was distributed evenly over all wells of several immunoSEQ 96-well plates, and each plate served as one replicate. Each replicate PCR for sorted subsets received about 0.2 ug genomic DNA, equal to roughly 29,000 T cell genomes. Purified libraries were measured with a Qubit 3.0 fluorometer, size-checked on a Bioanalyzer 2100, and measured again with the KAPA Library Quantification kit. Every immunoSEQ 96-well plate was sequenced on a dedicated single-read 150-cycle Illumina NextSeq 550 flow cell. The original methods were these. The immunoSEQ output contained only junctional sequences without quality scores, so filtering could not match that applied to full-length reads. Sequences were annotated with PyIR, a Python wrapper for IgBLAST v1.9, and V/J genes and CDR3 were assigned using IMGT germline references. Reads were removed for weak V/J assignments (E-value above 1e-6), missing CDR3, stop codons, out-of-frame junctions, or ambiguous translated residues. V3J clonotypes were defined as sequences sharing the same inferred V gene, J gene, and CDR3 amino acid sequence. The percentage overlap between two repertoires was calculated by dividing the number of shared unique clonotypes by the size of the smaller repertoire. Repertoire richness was assessed with RTK rarefaction, the Chao1 estimator, and Recon v2.1 estimates of unobserved clonotypes. OLGA was used to compute generation probabilities for all TCRbeta clonotypes that the gDNA method yielded from a handful of donors. As stored in TCRdb, this immuneACCESS dataset retains in-frame rearrangements with V and J assigned. A fraction of the clones does not appear; measured against another copy, unresolved V genes explain less than half of the discrepancy, and the remainder lacks a known reason. V and J calls and clone size are as listed in that table; D and trimming were resolved from the DNA. The sample table records 90,000 to 130,000 clones; 68% of these occur just once. The top ten hold approximately 24% of the sample.

Healthy HIV-negative adults with no recently reported acute infections or vaccinations were included as donors. Only Caucasian adults living in Nashville, Tennessee, USA were represented among the donors. CD8 memory samples consisted of magnetically selected CD45RO+ cells combined with CCR7-negative CD45RA+ effector memory (TemRA) cells. After blood collection by leukapheresis, PBMCs were isolated using Ficoll-Histopaque density gradient centrifugation and then cryopreserved in the vapor phase of liquid nitrogen. Purity and quantity of every magnetically sorted T cell population were checked by analytical flow cytometry. Genomic DNA was isolated from each sorted fraction and quantified by UV absorbance on a Nanodrop 2000c. Results the study describes overall, beyond this receptor: Clonotypes shared by all four sorted-subset donors showed higher generation probabilities than non-shared clonotypes. Pairwise subsampling indicated that sequencing depth was expected to affect the degree of clonotype sharing among donors. The genetic and exposure-history diversity represented was limited by the small number of donors. Only blood was sampled, and tissue TCR repertoires likely differ from those in blood. Sharing across four donors was observed for 5% to 6.5% of naive CD4, 3% to 3.5% of naive CD8, about 2.3% of memory CD4, and roughly 0.4% of memory CD8 clonotypes. Even with the large sequencing depth, rarefaction of the sorted-subset datasets indicated that sequencing was incomplete. Naive subsets generally had larger estimated clonotype richness than memory subsets.

The TCR originated in a woman in her thirties in good health. The source material was memory CD8+ T cells sorted from blood. Per the publication, the cell subset or site label means: CD45RO+ cells pooled with CCR7-negative TemRA cells.

The nucleotide sequence reads as follows: TGTGCCAGCAGTTTAATTACAGGGACAGCTAATCAGCCCCAGCATTTT. Its amino acids are CASSLITGTANQPQHF. The chain is made from TRBV28 and TRBJ1-5, and TRBD1 aligns with 7 junction nucleotides. Taken from cysteine to phenylalanine, the CDR3 has 16 residues. CDR3 DNA only is kept here, 48 bases in frame from base 1. The V end gives up 2 bases and the J end 4 bases, leaving 8 bases in the junction not matched to a gene. Reading the germline V gene gives CDR1 MDHEN and CDR2 SYDVKM.